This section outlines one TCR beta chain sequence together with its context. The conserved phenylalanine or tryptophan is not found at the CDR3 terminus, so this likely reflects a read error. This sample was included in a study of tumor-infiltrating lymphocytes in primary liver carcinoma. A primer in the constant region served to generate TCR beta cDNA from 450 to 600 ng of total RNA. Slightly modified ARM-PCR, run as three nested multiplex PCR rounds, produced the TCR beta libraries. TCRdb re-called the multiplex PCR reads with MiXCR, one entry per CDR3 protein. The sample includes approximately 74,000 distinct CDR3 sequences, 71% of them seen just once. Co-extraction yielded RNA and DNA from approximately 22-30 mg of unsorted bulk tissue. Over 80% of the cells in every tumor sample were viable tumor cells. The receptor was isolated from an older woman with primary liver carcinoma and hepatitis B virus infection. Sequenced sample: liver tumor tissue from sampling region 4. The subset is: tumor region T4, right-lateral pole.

This chain's CDR3 is CSGRGTSGSNEQFS. CDR3 coding DNA: TGCAGTGGAAGGGGGACTAGCGGGAGCAATGAGCAGTTCTCC. The chain links TRBV20-1 to TRBJ2-1; 14 bases agree with TRBD2. The trim removed 7 bases at V and 6 bases at J, leaving 5 bases unmatched. Germline V gene data show CDR1 as DFQATT and CDR2 as SNEGSKA (reference sequence). The CDR3 is made up of 14 amino acids.